This T cell receptor (beta chain) was sequenced in a study of blood T cell repertoires in COVID-19. In the study overall: The United States, Italy and Spain supplied acute and convalescent COVID-19 samples.

Per the authors' pipeline: The assay estimated nucleated cells by amplifying reference gene primers. Sequencing was performed with immunoSEQ multiplex PCR; in TCRdb, only in-frame clones are kept and a portion is missing. The D gene and trimming were derived from the DNA, and the V and J assignments and clone size from that table. The sample holds approximately 200,000 clones; approximately 85% are singletons and the top ten take under 3.5%. The germline gives CDR1 MDHEN, CDR2 SYDVKM. The length of the CDR3 is 15 residues. Unmatched junction bases numbered 6, after V lost 6 bases and J lost 7 bases. This sequence was found in a man aged 55 to 70 with acute or convalescent COVID-19. The specimen sequenced was peripheral blood. The chain has TRBV28 and TRBJ2-1; TRBD2 agrees at 13 bases. DNA for the CDR3: TGTGCCAGCAGCGGGACTAGCGGGATCAGGAATGAGCAGTTCTTC. Its translation is CASSGTSGIRNEQFF.